This T cell receptor (beta chain) was identified during a study of naive and memory T cell subsets. The CDR3 sequence is 17 residues long. V was trimmed by 7 bases and J by 1 base, leaving 20 bases between them. Germline lookup yields CDR1 MNHEY and CDR2 SVGEGT. Two oligonucleotides, mixed equimolar, formed the beta constant-region primer covering TRBC1 and TRBC2. MiXCR was run by TCRdb on the UMI-ligation and nested PCR reads, yielding one entry per CDR3 protein. This table holds 81,000 or so distinct CDR3 sequences, around 6.5% found once. The rearrangement links TRBV6-2 or TRBV6-3 to TRBJ2-1; no firm D call. This sequence originates from a human donor in good health. The sequenced sample consisted of central memory CD4+ T cells from blood. Here the CDR3 reads CASTTPRASRSYNEQFF. In DNA form, the CDR3 reads TGTGCCAGCACCACCCCTAGGGCTAGTCGGTCCTACAATGAGCAGTTCTTC.